A single sample gave rise to the 15 T cell receptor beta chains below, sequenced in a study of long-term antiretroviral therapy in people with HIV (dated by TCRdb to the early 2020s). The immunoSEQ hsTCRB v3.0 assay was used at survey level resolution for TRB variable region sequencing. The source is immuneACCESS, and TCRdb retained only in-frame sequences with V and J called. Part of the clones is not carried over; for the studies checked, unresolved V genes explain less than half of this, and the remainder is unexplained. A total of roughly 17,000 clones appear in this sample, 85% to 95% of them only once. The ten most abundant clones make up 1.4% of the sample. The material sequenced was unsorted PBMCs, taken roughly 10 years after starting antiretroviral therapy. The receptor source for this set is a young man with HIV.

This sequence joins TRBV7-8 and TRBJ2-5; tentatively, D is TRBD2 (5 bases). Germline CDR1 SGHVS, CDR2 FQNEAQ. V was trimmed by 1 base and J by 14 bases, leaving 14 bases between them. This CDR3 contains 12 residues. CDR3 sequence (DNA): TGTGCCAGCAGCTTAGGTCCAGCCGAGGGCTACTTC. As protein: CASSLGPAEGYF.

This CDR3 is CASSLSRSTDTQYF. DNA of the CDR3: TGTGCCAGCAGTTTATCGCGGAGCACAGATACGCAGTATTTT. The chain couples TRBV28 to TRBJ2-3; D is uncertain. This CDR3 is built from 14 residues. CDR1 is MDHEN, CDR2 SYDVKM, per germline. V was shortened by 1 base and J by 0 bases, with 5 bases between the two germline ends. Complete variable domain (other parts from reference TRBV28 and TRBJ2-3): DVKVTQSSRYLVKRTGEKVFLECVQDMDHENMFWYRQDPGLGLRLIYFSYDVKMKEKGDIPEGYSVSREKKERFSLILESASTNQTSMYLCASSLSRSTDTQYFGPGTRLTVL.

This chain connects TRBV7-9 to TRBJ2-6; D uncertain. The CDR3 is 14 residues long. The V gene lost 1 base and the J gene lost 4 bases, with 5 bases spanning the gap. Germline V CDR1 and CDR2: SEHNR, FQNEAQ (reference sequence). CDR3 in amino acids: CASSLVLGANVLTF. For the CDR3, the DNA is TGTGCCAGCAGCTTAGTTCTGGGGGCCAACGTCCTGACTTTC.

This chain links TRBV9 with TRBJ2-7; perhaps D is TRBD1 or TRBD2 (7 bases each). The CDR3 runs to 15 residues. V was clipped by 2 bases and J by 2 bases, with 14 bases between them. Germline CDR1 is SGDLS and CDR2 is YYNGEE. CDR3 sequence (DNA): TGTGCCAGCAGCGTCCAGGGGAGGGGGCCCTACGAGCAGTACGTC. It codes for CASSVQGRGPYEQYV.

This clone has a single count. The gene calls are TRBV6-6 and TRBJ1-1; 8 bases are a match to TRBD1. V lost 2 bases to trimming and J lost 6 bases; unmatched junction nucleotides: 11. The CDR3 spans 16 residues. The germline V gene has CDR1 MNHNY and CDR2 SVGAGI (reference sequence). This CDR3 reads CASSYPPGQVVAEAFF. In DNA form, the CDR3 reads TGTGCCAGCAGTTACCCACCGGGACAGGTAGTAGCTGAAGCTTTCTTT.

V usage is TRBV4-1 and J usage is TRBJ2-7, with D tentatively TRBD1 (5 bases). The germline V and J ends were trimmed by 2 bases and 4 bases, with 12 bases remaining between them. The germline V gene has CDR1 MGHRA and CDR2 YSYEKL. This CDR3 spans 14 amino acids. CDR3: CASSQLPTGYEQYV. CDR3 DNA sequence: TGCGCCAGCAGCCAATTACCTACAGGATACGAGCAGTACGTC.

This clone was counted once. In DNA, the CDR3 is TGTGCCAGCAGTGGCCCCTTACAGGGGACTGAAGCTTTCTTT. It yields the protein CASSGPLQGTEAFF. This chain uses TRBV2 with TRBJ1-1; 7 nucleotides align to TRBD1. V lost 4 bases to trimming and J lost 5 bases; unmatched junction nucleotides: 7. The CDR3 totals 14 residues. Germline V gene data show CDR1 as SNHLY and CDR2 as FYNNEI.

This rearrangement joins TRBV5-1 to TRBJ1-1; D call uncertain. This CDR3 is built from 12 residues. Germline lookup yields CDR1 SGHRS and CDR2 YFSETQ. The ends were cut back, 4 bases at V and 1 base at J, with 5 bases in the middle. CDR3 nucleotide sequence: TGCGCCAGCAGCCCAGGGAACACTGAAGCTTTCTTT. Amino acids: CASSPGNTEAFF.

The chain carries TRBV5-1 and TRBJ1-2, with D possibly TRBD1 on 5 matching bases. CDR1 SGHRS and CDR2 YFSETQ come from the germline V gene. This CDR3 region has 15 residues. Trimming took 0 bases from V and 11 from J, leaving 20 bases between them. The CDR3 loop reads CASSLEAGTSFRYTF. The CDR3 region has the DNA TGCGCCAGCAGCTTGGAGGCAGGGACCTCCTTCAGGTACACCTTC.

This clone came up once. V usage is TRBV15 and J usage is TRBJ2-1; a possible D gene is TRBD2 (5 bases). CDR1 is LNHNV and CDR2 is YYDKDF in the germline V gene (reference sequence). This CDR3 comprises 16 residues. V lost 0 bases and J lost 0, with 9 bases in between. As DNA, the CDR3 is TGTGCCACCAGCAGAGATCAGAGGGACTCCTACAATGAGCAGTTCTTC. Its translation: CATSRDQRDSYNEQFF.

The chain uses TRBV5-1 and TRBJ1-4, with D possibly TRBD1 on 5 matching bases. Germline values: CDR1 SGHRS, CDR2 YFSETQ. This CDR3 is 16 amino acids long. The V gene lost 4 bases and the J gene lost 8 bases, with 21 bases spanning the gap. This CDR3 is CASSLGTAALEEKLFF. CDR3 sequence (DNA): TGCGCCAGCAGCCTCGGGACGGCGGCTCTCGAGGAAAAACTGTTTTTT.

The chain is built from TRBV7-3 and TRBJ1-6; 9 nucleotides align to TRBD1. The CDR3 loop spans 15 amino acids. Germline trimming cut 2 bases from V and 8 bases from J; bases unmatched to any gene: 4. Per germline, CDR1 SGHTA and CDR2 FQGTGA. CDR3 DNA: TGTGCCAGCAGCTTAGGCAGGGACAGGGATTCACCCCTCCACTTT. It is translated as CASSLGRDRDSPLHF.

V gene TRBV19 combines with J gene TRBJ1-2, with D possibly TRBD1 on 5 matching bases. V was cut by 5 bases and J by 6 bases, with 19 bases left in between. This CDR3 is 15 amino acids long. CDR1 and CDR2 (germline): LNHDA, SQIVND (reference sequence). The CDR3 loop reads CASSVSWDRWHGYTF. The CDR3 region has the DNA TGTGCCAGTAGTGTAAGCTGGGACCGCTGGCATGGCTACACCTTC.

J is TRBJ1-3 and V is TRBV7-5. TRBV7-5 is tagged as a pseudogene. The length of the CDR3 is 19 residues. CDR3 coding DNA: TGTGCCAATTTCCCCGAGGGCCTCCATTCAAAGAGCTCTGGAAACACCATATATTTT. Protein sequence: CANFPEGLHSKSSGNTIYF.

V usage is TRBV10-2 and J usage is TRBJ1-1, with a possible D match to TRBD1 (5 bases). V was cut by 0 bases and J by 2 bases, with 7 bases left in between. The CDR3 contains 14 residues. The germline CDR1 and CDR2 sequences are WSHSY and SAAADI. The chain's CDR3 is CASSESRGNTEAFF. CDR3 sequence (DNA): TGCGCCAGCAGTGAGTCACGGGGCAACACTGAAGCTTTCTTT.